This TCR beta chain was identified in a study of radiotherapy plus CTLA-4 blockade in lung cancer. Background on the study: Across the patients, objective responses occurred in 18%, and disease control in over 25%.

TCRdb's copy holds only in-frame clones and misses some; the assay was immunoSEQ multiplex PCR. The data contain 70,000 to 100,000 clones, roughly 86% of them singletons. In regard to this clone: Its cognate antigen is unknown.

Study-wide results and caveats: Blood-borne expansion of tumor-derived TCR clones followed radiotherapy plus ipilimumab.

The germline V gene has CDR1 MNHNS and CDR2 SASEGT. This CDR3 has 16 residues. V shed 1 base and J 5 bases; nucleotides not matched to a gene: 8. The V and J genes are TRBV6-1 and TRBJ2-1, with 7 bases aligning to TRBD2. The TCR comes from a human donor with non-small cell lung cancer who had a partial response to radiotherapy plus ipilimumab. Specimen: peripheral blood, collected from a patient treated with radiotherapy plus ipilimumab. The CDR3 sequence is CASSEGRTSEDNEQFF. In DNA, the CDR3 is TGTGCCAGCAGTGAAGGGCGAACTAGCGAGGACAATGAGCAGTTCTTC.